Here is one T cell receptor beta chain with its context. The antigen remains undetermined. Since a much larger clone is just one base distant, this may be a read error. The sample is drawn from a study of CD8 T cells in ankylosing spondylitis. V dropped 6 bases and J dropped 3 bases, with 14 bases sitting between them. From germline, CDR1 is MNHNS and CDR2 SASEGT. CDR3 length: 14 amino acids. TCRdb recomputed calls from the 5' RACE reads with MiXCR, one row per CDR3 protein. This table holds about 140,000 distinct CDR3 sequences, about 7% found once. Study-wide results and caveats: Significant enrichment of disease-linked clones was reportedly seen in matched ankylosing spondylitis synovial fluid. Seven to nine highly homologous variants formed a TCR beta motif that appeared characteristic of ankylosing spondylitis blood. CD8+ disease-linked clones were present at relatively low frequencies in blood.

The genes are TRBV6-1 and TRBJ1-1; D is unresolved. The sequence came from a female donor with ankylosing spondylitis or in good health (not recorded which). The specimen was blood, either unsorted or a sorted T cell fraction (not recorded which). CDR3 loop: CASSRAPGDTEAFF. CDR3 coding DNA: TGTGCCAGCAGCCGAGCCCCAGGAGACACTGAAGCTTTCTTT.